Shown below are 19 T cell receptor beta chains from a single sample sequenced in a study of blood T cell repertoires in COVID-19. Sequencing used immunoSEQ multiplex PCR; TCRdb keeps in-frame clones, though not all of them. Seen here are 170,000 or so clones, 60% to 80% observed once, and the top ten hold approximately 26%. The sequenced sample was peripheral blood. These TCRs come from a woman in her sixties or seventies with acute or convalescent COVID-19.

The V call is TRBV19, the J call TRBJ2-5; 7 nucleotides line up with TRBD1. Germline V gene sequence: CDR1 LNHDA, CDR2 SQIVND (reference sequence). The trim removed 6 bases at V and 3 bases at J, leaving 7 bases unmatched. CDR3 length equals 14 residues. The DNA of the CDR3 is TGTGCCAGTAGGGATCAGGGGGTGGAAGAGACCCAGTACTTC. It encodes CASRDQGVEETQYF.

This chain links TRBV10-1 with TRBJ2-2; 9 bases map to TRBD1. There are 15 residues in the CDR3. Germline CDR1 WNHNN, CDR2 SYGVQD (reference sequence). J lost 8 bases, V lost 5 bases, and 9 bases had no gene match. The CDR3 coding sequence is TGCGCCAGCAGTCCCTCCTCGGGACAGGGAGGGGAGCTGTTTTTT. Translated: CASSPSSGQGGELFF.

This chain uses TRBV27 with TRBJ1-1; 7 bases agree with TRBD1. From germline, CDR1 is MNHEY and CDR2 SMNVEV (reference sequence). The CDR3 is 14 amino acids. Germline trimming cut 5 bases from V and 0 bases from J; bases unmatched to any gene: 3. The CDR3, as DNA: TGTGCCAGCAGTCAGACAGGGCTGAACACTGAAGCTTTCTTT. Translation gives CASSQTGLNTEAFF.

A few counts support this clone. The chain is built from TRBV5-6 and TRBJ1-1, with D maybe TRBD1 (5 bases). CDR3 length: 16 amino acids. Germline values: CDR1 SGHDT, CDR2 YYEEEE. Trimming shortened V by 6 bases and J by 5 bases, and 23 bases separated the two germline ends. The CDR3: CASNLLLQGRETEAFF. In DNA form, the CDR3 reads TGTGCCAGCAACCTCCTCCTTCAGGGTAGGGAAACTGAAGCTTTCTTT.

In its sample, this clone is medium-sized. V is TRBV19 and J is TRBJ1-2; 9 nucleotides agree with TRBD1. Trimming removed 4 bases from V and 2 bases from J; junction bases left unmatched: 8. Germline CDR1 reads LNHDA; CDR2 reads SQIVND (reference sequence). The CDR3 has 16 amino acids. CDR3 bases: TGTGCCAGTAGTAGACCCTACGGACAGGGGAACTATGGCTACACCTTC. Translating gives CASSRPYGQGNYGYTF.

The gene calls are TRBV5-4 and TRBJ2-7; 13 positions match TRBD2. This CDR3 is built from 15 residues. The V and J ends lost 4 bases and 4 bases, in that order; junction bases with no gene match: 5. Germline V gene sequence: CDR1 SGHNT, CDR2 YYREEE (reference sequence). CDR3 DNA: TGTGCCAGCAGCCCAGGGACTAGCGGGAAATACGAGCAGTACTTC. It codes for CASSPGTSGKYEQYF. Using reference TRBV5-4 and TRBJ2-7 for the parts outside the CDR3, the full variable domain is ETGVTQSPTHLIKTRGQQVTLRCSSQSGHNTVSWYQQALGQGPQFIFQYYREEENGRGNFPPRFSGLQFPNYSSELNVNALELDDSALYLCASSPGTSGKYEQYFGPGTRLTVT.

Only a few counts were recorded for this clone. This sequence joins TRBV2 and TRBJ1-6; no definite D call. The ends were cut back, 5 bases at V and 9 bases at J, with 11 bases in the middle. Per germline, CDR1 SNHLY and CDR2 FYNNEI. The CDR3 spans 13 residues. The CDR3 bases are TGTGCCAGCAGTCCCCCGTTGTCTTCACCCCTCCACTTT. Its protein product is CASSPPLSSPLHF. Supplemented by reference TRBV2 and TRBJ1-6, the full variable domain reads EPEVTQTPSHQVTQMGQEVILRCVPISNHLYFYWYRQILGQKVEFLVSFYNNEISEKSEIFDDQFSVERPDGSNFTLKIRSTKLEDSAMYFCASSPPLSSPLHFGNGTRLTVT.

The genes are TRBV4-1 and TRBJ2-7, with D uncertain. This CDR3 comprises 13 residues. V was clipped by 1 base and J by 3 bases, with 7 bases between them. The germline gives CDR1 MGHRA, CDR2 YSYEKL. Written as DNA, the CDR3 is TGCGCCAGCAGCCAAGGAAACTTCTACGAGCAGTACTTC. It is translated as CASSQGNFYEQYF.

The genes are TRBV5-5 and TRBJ1-4; unclear D gene. CDR1 and CDR2 (germline): SGHKS, YYEKEE (reference sequence). The CDR3 contains 15 residues. V lost 4 bases, J lost 3 bases, and 13 bases lay in between. Here the CDR3 DNA reads TGTGCCAGCAGCCAACAGCCAAGATCTAATGAAAAACTGTTTTTT. Translation: CASSQQPRSNEKLFF.

Here the CDR3 DNA reads TGCACCAGCAGCCTAAGACGACAGCAAGTCTCCTATAATTCACCCCTCCACTTT. Translating it yields CTSSLRRQQVSYNSPLHF. The V call is TRBV1, the J call TRBJ1-6; the table's D call of TRBD1 was not tested on the DNA. TRBV1 is a pseudogene segment. The length of the CDR3 is 18 residues.

The V gene is TRBV2, the J gene TRBJ2-1; 7 bases are a match to TRBD2. The junction had 3 bases not matched to a gene; V was cut back by 4 bases and J by 3 bases. The CDR3 is 14 amino acids. Germline V gene lookup returns CDR1 SNHLY and CDR2 FYNNEI. The CDR3 loop is CASSVERGYNEQFF. The CDR3 DNA is TGTGCCAGCAGTGTGGAGCGGGGCTACAATGAGCAGTTCTTC.

The table lists this clone with a few counts. Other nucleotide sequences in the sample specify the same CDR3. The chain joins TRBV12-3 or TRBV12-4 to TRBJ1-1; D not resolved. This CDR3 region has 13 residues. Trimming cost V 3 bases and J 0 bases, with 5 bases left between them. CDR3 protein: CASSLRVNTEAFF. CDR3 nucleotides: TGTGCCAGCAGTTTGCGGGTGAACACTGAAGCTTTCTTT.

CDR3 residues: CASSFSPERFKAGNTIYF. As DNA, the CDR3 is TGTGCCAGCAGCTTTAGCCCGGAGCGATTTAAAGCCGGAAACACCATATATTTT. J is TRBJ1-3 and V is TRBV5-5; the D is unclear. This CDR3 comprises 18 residues. Per the germline V gene, CDR1 is SGHKS and CDR2 is YYEKEE (reference sequence). V was pared by 2 bases and J by 4 bases, with 22 bases between.

This chain uses TRBV19 with TRBJ2-5; 9 bases line up with TRBD1. Germline assignment: CDR1 LNHDA and CDR2 SQIVND (reference sequence). The CDR3 length is 16 residues. Unmatched junction bases numbered 7, after V lost 5 bases and J lost 0 bases. DNA of the CDR3: TGTGCCAGTAGTCCCCTCCGGGACAGGGACCAAGAGACCCAGTACTTC. Residues: CASSPLRDRDQETQYF. The full variable domain, its missing parts supplied by reference TRBV19 and TRBJ2-5, is DGGITQSPKYLFRKEGQNVTLSCEQNLNHDAMYWYRQDPGQGLRLIYYSQIVNDFQKGDIAEGYSVSREKKESFPLTVTSAQKNPTAFYLCASSPLRDRDQETQYFGPGTRLLVL.

V gene TRBV2 combines with J gene TRBJ1-6; a weak D match, TRBD1 (5 bases). The germline gives CDR1 SNHLY, CDR2 FYNNEI. This CDR3 is 14 amino acids long. Trimming removed 7 bases from V and 10 bases from J, with 17 bases in between. The CDR3 protein is CASNPRREGSPLHF. In DNA form, the CDR3 reads TGTGCCAGCAATCCCCGCAGGGAAGGGTCACCCCTCCACTTT.

The chain employs TRBV11-2 and TRBJ2-7; D ambiguous. V was cut by 6 bases and J by 3 bases, with 9 bases left in between. The CDR3 covers 12 residues. Germline V gene lookup returns CDR1 SGHAT and CDR2 FQNNGV. CDR3 sequence (DNA): TGTGCCAGCAGACTACTAAGCTACGAGCAGTACTTC. Translating gives CASRLLSYEQYF. Complete variable domain (other parts from reference TRBV11-2 and TRBJ2-7): EAGVAQSPRYKIIEKRQSVAFWCNPISGHATLYWYQQILGQGPKLLIQFQNNGVVDDSQLPKDRFSAERLKGVDSTLKIQPAKLEDSAVYLCASRLLSYEQYFGPGTRLTVT.

The V call is TRBV19, the J call TRBJ2-3; TRBD2 matches at 10 bases. The CDR3 totals 15 residues. The germline CDR1 and CDR2 sequences are LNHDA and SQIVND (reference sequence). The V gene end was trimmed by 5 bases and the J gene end by 2 bases; junction bases not matched to a gene: 4. The CDR3 spells CASSPLAGITDTQYF. DNA of the CDR3: TGTGCCAGTAGTCCACTAGCGGGAATCACAGATACGCAGTATTTT.

The CDR3 nucleotides are TGTGCCAGCAGCCCCCGCCCAACGGAGAGCAATCAGCCCCAGCATTTT. Translation: CASSPRPTESNQPQHF. V is TRBV3-1 (or the pseudogene TRBV3-2) and J is TRBJ1-5; D is ambiguous. The CDR3 has 16 amino acids. Germline V gene lookup returns CDR1 LGHDT and CDR2 YNNKEL (reference sequence). V lost 4 bases, J lost 1 base, and 14 bases lay in between.

This chain uses TRBV11-2 with TRBJ2-5; TRBD2 matches 10 bases. The V and J ends lost 5 bases and 2 bases, in that order; junction bases with no gene match: 8. Germline V CDR1 and CDR2: SGHAT, FQNNGV. The CDR3 length is 16 residues. CDR3 loop: CASSPLPTSGQETQYF. CDR3 DNA sequence: TGTGCCAGCAGCCCCCTACCGACTAGCGGGCAAGAGACCCAGTACTTC. The complete variable domain, with remaining parts taken from reference TRBV11-2 and TRBJ2-5, reads EAGVAQSPRYKIIEKRQSVAFWCNPISGHATLYWYQQILGQGPKLLIQFQNNGVVDDSQLPKDRFSAERLKGVDSTLKIQPAKLEDSAVYLCASSPLPTSGQETQYFGPGTRLLVL.